What follows describes a single T cell receptor (beta chain). No antigen is known for it. Per-base quality was not reported, and no clone a single base away is much larger than it. This entry belongs to a study of PD-1 blockade in classical Hodgkin lymphoma (dated by TCRdb to 2019 to 2021). In terms of the full investigation: Nivolumab dosing was 3 mg/kg intravenously every 2 weeks, continuing until either disease progression or unacceptable toxicity. The study used TCR beta sequencing and CyTOF to define a peripheral blood immune signature of response to PD-1 blockade in classical Hodgkin lymphoma. General study outcomes and caveats: CD4+ but not CD8+ TCR diversity rose significantly by C4D1 (p=0.0027 vs p=0.16), most apparent in complete responders (p=0.02). Only a single clinical trial cohort was studied, and what caused the repertoire differences, possibly disease activity or prior therapy, remained undefined. Lower diversity was seen in patients whose nivolumab began less than 1 year after ASCT, and these patients were left out of later analyses so that immune reconstitution would not confound the results. Baseline TCR diversity was reported as lower in newly diagnosed patients than in healthy donors, and lower still in relapsed/refractory patients. Baseline diversity similar to that of newly diagnosed patients was observed in trial patients achieving complete response, whereas significantly lower diversity was observed in partial responders and progressors.

The CDR3, from cysteine to phenylalanine, totals 15 residues. CDR3 DNA only is kept here, 45 bases in frame from base 1. V and J lose 9 bases and 5 bases, and a span of 20 bases separates them. The germline V gene (reference sequence) supplies CDR1 LNHDA and CDR2 SQIVND. The time point label here, explained by the study, means: cycle 4 day 1 (C4D1), after six to seven weeks of nivolumab. Every trial patient had relapsed following autologous stem cell transplantation, and prior brentuximab vedotin exposure was what differed among cohorts A, B and C. The trial cohort included fewer than 65 patients with relapsed/refractory classical Hodgkin lymphoma, and each patient had a best overall response of complete response, partial response or progressive disease. Trial patients were treated with single-agent nivolumab in the multi-cohort phase II CheckMate 205 trial. An independent review committee assessed best overall response by applying the 2007 International Working Group response criteria. Trial PBMCs were obtained immediately prior to nivolumab initiation (C1D1) and on therapy at cycle 2 day 1 and cycle 4 day 1. Peripheral blood was collected in 8 mL Vacutainer Cell Preparation Tubes, from which PBMCs were isolated by centrifugation and then cryopreserved.

Genomic DNA was isolated using the Qiagen DNeasy kit from unsorted PBMCs as well as from negatively selected CD4+ and CD8+ fractions. Using primers that anneal to V and J segments, immunoSEQ multiplex PCR amplified the TCR beta CDR3 regions. A synthetic immune receptor repertoire was used to minimize amplification bias, and any remaining bias was removed computationally after sequencing. In the authors' own workflow: Custom Python scripts were used to quantify repertoire diversity as the Shannon entropy index. Unsorted, CD4+ and CD8+ repertoires were analyzed separately, except for combined analyses in which CD4+ and CD8+ sequences were merged in silico. Clonal expansion was defined as at least a 2-fold frequency increase after treatment relative to C1D1, with a pseudocount of 0.5 for undetected baseline clones. Singleton clones were defined as clones with 0 or 1 copy at C1D1, and non-singleton clones were defined as clones with 2 or more copies. Clones expanded in unsorted samples were labelled as CD4+, CD8+ or unknown by matching protein sequences in sorted samples from the same patient. Diversity changes from C1D1 to C4D1 were tested in paired samples using Wilcoxon tests. TCRdb holds this immuneACCESS table with in-frame rearrangements only. Some clones are missing; in checked studies, unresolved V genes explain under half, and the rest has no known cause. That table furnishes V, J and clone size, whereas the DNA furnished D and trimming. For this sample the table gives some 90,000 clones, of which roughly 73% were detected only once. 9.4% of the sample rests with the top ten.

The receptor was isolated from a human donor with classical Hodgkin lymphoma. The V and J segments used are TRBV19 and TRBJ1-5; TRBD1 might be the D gene, on 5 matching bases. This sample comprised peripheral blood mononuclear cells (PBMCs), obtained before the fourth cycle of nivolumab. In nucleotide form, the sequence is TGTGCCAGCAGTTTACCGGGACTCCTCCATCAGCCCCAGCATTTT. Its translation reads: CASSLPGLLHQPQHF.